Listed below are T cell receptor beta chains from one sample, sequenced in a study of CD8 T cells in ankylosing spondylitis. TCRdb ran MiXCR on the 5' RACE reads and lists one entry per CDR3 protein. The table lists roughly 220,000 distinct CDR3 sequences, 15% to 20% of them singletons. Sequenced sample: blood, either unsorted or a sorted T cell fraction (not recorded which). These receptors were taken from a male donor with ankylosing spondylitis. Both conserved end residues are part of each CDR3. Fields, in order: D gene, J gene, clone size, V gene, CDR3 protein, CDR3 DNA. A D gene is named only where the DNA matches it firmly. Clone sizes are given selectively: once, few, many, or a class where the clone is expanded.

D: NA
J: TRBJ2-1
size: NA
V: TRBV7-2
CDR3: CASSPFTYNEQFF
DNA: TGTGCCAGCAGCCCTTTCACCTACAATGAGCAGTTCTTC

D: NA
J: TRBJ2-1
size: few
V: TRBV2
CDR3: CASSEVHYNEQFF
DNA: TGTGCCAGCAGTGAAGTGCATTACAATGAGCAGTTCTTC

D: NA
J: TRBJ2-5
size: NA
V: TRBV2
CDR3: CASSEVEQETQYF
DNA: TGTGCCAGCAGTGAGGTGGAACAAGAGACCCAGTACTTC

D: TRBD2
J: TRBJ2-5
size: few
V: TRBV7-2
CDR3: CASSLDLAEQETQYF
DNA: TGTGCCAGCAGCTTAGATCTAGCGGAGCAAGAGACCCAGTACTTC

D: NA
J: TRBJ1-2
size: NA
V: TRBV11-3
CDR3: CASSRDNSYGYTF
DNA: TGTGCCAGCAGCCGGGACAACAGCTATGGCTACACCTTC

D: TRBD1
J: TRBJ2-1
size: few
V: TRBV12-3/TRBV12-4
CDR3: CASSYGTENEQFF
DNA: TGTGCCAGCAGCTACGGGACAGAAAATGAGCAGTTCTTC

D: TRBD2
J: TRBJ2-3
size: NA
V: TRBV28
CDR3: CASSLLAGEVFVDTQYF
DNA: TGTGCCAGCAGCCTACTAGCGGGAGAAGTTTTTGTAGATACGCAGTATTTT

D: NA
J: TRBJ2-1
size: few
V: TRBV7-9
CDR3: CASSLGYGPGFF
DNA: TGTGCCAGCAGCTTAGGGTACGGCCCAGGGTTCTTC

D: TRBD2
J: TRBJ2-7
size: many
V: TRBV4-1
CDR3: CASSLLGLAGGSYEQYF
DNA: TGCGCCAGCAGCCTCCTAGGACTAGCGGGAGGTAGCTACGAGCAGTACTTC

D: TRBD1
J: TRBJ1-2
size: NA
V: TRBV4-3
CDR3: CASSQDRSGYGYTF
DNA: TGCGCCAGCAGCCAGGACAGGTCGGGCTATGGCTACACCTTC

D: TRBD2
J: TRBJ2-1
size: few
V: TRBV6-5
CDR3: CASSYAGGPDNEQFF
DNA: TGTGCCAGCAGTTACGCGGGAGGGCCAGACAATGAGCAGTTCTTC

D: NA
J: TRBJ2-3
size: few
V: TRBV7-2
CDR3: CASSVVPEDTQYF
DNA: TGTGCCAGCAGCGTAGTTCCTGAAGATACGCAGTATTTT

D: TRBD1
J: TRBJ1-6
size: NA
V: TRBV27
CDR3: CASRVTGTNSPLHF
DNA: TGTGCCAGCAGGGTGACAGGGACTAATTCACCCCTCCACTTT

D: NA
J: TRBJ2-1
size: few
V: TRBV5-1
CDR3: CASSFYGDSNEQFF
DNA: TGCGCCAGCAGCTTTTACGGGGACTCCAATGAGCAGTTCTTC

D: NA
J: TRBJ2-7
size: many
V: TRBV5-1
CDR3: CASSSTGQHLREQYF
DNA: TGCGCCAGCAGCTCAACGGGGCAGCACTTACGGGAGCAGTACTTC

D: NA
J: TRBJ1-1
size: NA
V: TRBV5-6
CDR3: CASSLSPGEGNTEAFF
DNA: TGTGCCAGCAGCTTATCCCCGGGTGAGGGGAACACTGAAGCTTTCTTT

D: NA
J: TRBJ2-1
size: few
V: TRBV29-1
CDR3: CSPMSGVGGNEQFF
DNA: TGCAGCCCCATGTCGGGAGTTGGTGGCAATGAGCAGTTCTTC

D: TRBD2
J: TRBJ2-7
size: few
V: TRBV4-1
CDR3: CASSHRDYLYEQYF
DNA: TGCGCCAGCAGCCATAGGGACTATCTCTACGAGCAGTACTTC

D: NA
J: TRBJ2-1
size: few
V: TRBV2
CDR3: CASTTLGGNEQFF
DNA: TGTGCCAGCACCACCCTGGGGGGCAATGAGCAGTTCTTC

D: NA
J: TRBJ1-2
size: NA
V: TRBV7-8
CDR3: CASSLVLGDGYTF
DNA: TGTGCCAGCAGCTTAGTGCTCGGGGACGGCTACACCTTC

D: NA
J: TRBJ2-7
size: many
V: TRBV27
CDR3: CASSLLGYEQYF
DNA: TGTGCCAGCAGTTTATTGGGGTACGAGCAGTACTTC

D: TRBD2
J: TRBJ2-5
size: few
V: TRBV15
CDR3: CATSRQRGAETQYF
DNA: TGTGCCACCAGCAGACAGCGGGGGGCTGAGACCCAGTACTTC

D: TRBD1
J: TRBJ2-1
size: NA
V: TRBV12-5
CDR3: CASLLGTVLYNEQFF
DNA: TGTGCTAGTCTGCTCGGGACAGTCCTCTACAATGAGCAGTTCTTC

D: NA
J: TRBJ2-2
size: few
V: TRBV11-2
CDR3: CASSYLDTGELFF
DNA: TGTGCCAGCAGCTACCTCGACACCGGGGAGCTGTTTTTT

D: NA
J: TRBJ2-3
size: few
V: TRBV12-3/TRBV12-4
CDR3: CASSLVWATDTQYF
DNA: TGTGCCAGCAGTTTGGTCTGGGCGACAGATACGCAGTATTTT

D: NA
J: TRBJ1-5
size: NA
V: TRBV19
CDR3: CASTARGELPQHF
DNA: TGTGCCAGTACCGCACGGGGGGAGCTGCCCCAGCATTTT

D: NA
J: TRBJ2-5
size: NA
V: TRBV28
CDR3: CASSLVAVRHETQYF
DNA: TGTGCCAGCAGTTTGGTAGCGGTACGCCATGAGACCCAGTACTTC